Listed below are T cell receptor beta chains from one sample, sequenced in a study of graft-versus-host responses after intestinal transplantation. These TCRs are of unknown antigen specificity. Produced via immunoSEQ multiplex PCR; TCRdb's table is partial and in-frame only. The table shows 100,000 to 120,000 clones, with roughly 93% occurring only once. The source was unstimulated CD8+ T cells sorted from spleen or lymph node cells, collected before intestinal transplant. The receptors were sampled from a human donor who received an intestinal transplant. Each CDR3 is given with its conserved first and last residue. D genes are given only for firm matches.

cdr3_length	v_call	d_call	j_call	cdr3_nt	cdr3_aa
14	TRBV7-3	TRBD2	TRBJ2-1	TGTGCCAGCAGCTTTAGCGGGACGTACAATGAGCAGTTCTTC	CASSFSGTYNEQFF
14	TRBV27	TRBD1	TRBJ1-2	TGTGCCAGCAGTTCCCAGGGGGGCGCATCTGGCTACACCTTC	CASSSQGGASGYTF
15	TRBV2	TRBD1	TRBJ2-5	TGTGCCAGCAGCCCCGACAGGGATGGGTCAGAGACCCAGTACTTC	CASSPDRDGSETQYF
13	TRBV27	NA	TRBJ1-5	TGTGCCAGCAGTTGGGGGGGCAATCAGCCCCAGCATTTT	CASSWGGNQPQHF
13	TRBV14	TRBD2	TRBJ2-1	TGTGCCAGCAGGGGGGACTATTCCAATGAGCAGTTCTTC	CASRGDYSNEQFF
15	TRBV29-1	TRBD2	TRBJ2-1	TGCAGCGACCTTGGGGGGGGAGGGTCCTACAATGAGCAGTTCTTC	CSDLGGGGSYNEQFF
16	TRBV6-4	NA	TRBJ2-1	TGTGCCAGCAGCGGCCCCGGCAGATACTCCTACAATGAGCAGTTCTTC	CASSGPGRYSYNEQFF
15	TRBV19	TRBD2	TRBJ2-3	TGTGCCAGTGGGGCTAGCGGGAGGAGCACAGATACGCAGTATTTT	CASGASGRSTDTQYF
15	TRBV6-6	TRBD2	TRBJ2-1	TGTGCCAGCAGACATAGCGGGGGCCCCTGGGGGAAGCAGTTCTTC	CASRHSGGPWGKQFF
15	TRBV28	TRBD1	TRBJ1-5	TGTGCCAGCAGTTTGAGGGGGCTAGGCAATCAGCCCCAGCATTTT	CASSLRGLGNQPQHF
12	TRBV30	NA	TRBJ1-2	TGTGCCTGGAGGCGGGGAGGCTATGGCTACACCTTC	CAWRRGGYGYTF
16	TRBV4-1	TRBD1	TRBJ1-1	TGCGCCAGCAGCCACGGACAGGGAGGCCCGGGGACTGAAGCTTTCTTT	CASSHGQGGPGTEAFF
15	TRBV5-1	TRBD1	TRBJ1-3	TGCGCCAGCAGCCCGGGACAGACCTCTGGAAACACCATATATTTT	CASSPGQTSGNTIYF
18	TRBV28	TRBD2	TRBJ2-1	TGTGCCAGCAGCCTCGATGGACTAGCGGGAGGCGGCGACAATGAGCAGTTCTTC	CASSLDGLAGGGDNEQFF